This is a list of T cell receptor beta chains from one sample in a study of OX40 agonist ivuxolimab in advanced cancers. Sequencing used immunoSEQ multiplex PCR; TCRdb keeps in-frame clones, though not all of them. The sample holds roughly 67,000 clones, roughly 84% seen once. Specimen: CD4+ or CD8+ T cells sorted from blood, collected in a trial of the OX40 agonist ivuxolimab. The receptors here all came from an adult with an advanced solid tumor such as melanoma, head and neck, liver or kidney cancer. Each CDR3 is given with its conserved first and last residue. A D gene is named only where the DNA matches it firmly. Clone size, where shown, is once, few, many, or a class for clones that have expanded.

V gene: TRBV25-1
J gene: TRBJ2-7
clone size: once
D gene: .
CDR3 protein: CASSLGSEQYF
CDR3 DNA: TGTGCCAGCAGCCTCGGGTCCGAGCAGTACTTC

V gene: TRBV7-9
J gene: TRBJ1-3
clone size: .
D gene: TRBD1
CDR3 protein: CASSLGTGSGNTIYF
CDR3 DNA: TGTGCCAGCAGCTTAGGGACAGGGTCTGGAAACACCATATATTTT

V gene: TRBV21-1
J gene: TRBJ2-7
clone size: .
D gene: .
CDR3 protein: CASSKAAPGQVTAYEQYF
CDR3 DNA: TGTGCCAGCAGTAAAGCGGCCCCGGGACAGGTGACGGCCTACGAGCAGTACTTC

V gene: TRBV27
J gene: TRBJ2-2
clone size: .
D gene: TRBD1
CDR3 protein: CASSFRGQGGPGELFF
CDR3 DNA: TGTGCCAGCAGTTTTAGGGGACAGGGGGGTCCCGGGGAGCTGTTTTTT

V gene: TRBV15
J gene: TRBJ1-5
clone size: .
D gene: TRBD1
CDR3 protein: CATSKPGQQQPQHF
CDR3 DNA: TGTGCCACCAGCAAGCCGGGACAGCAACAGCCCCAGCATTTT

V gene: TRBV5-6
J gene: TRBJ1-1
clone size: .
D gene: .
CDR3 protein: CASSLTLWQNTEAFF
CDR3 DNA: TGTGCCAGCAGCCTAACATTGTGGCAGAACACTGAAGCTTTCTTT

V gene: TRBV18
J gene: TRBJ1-1
clone size: .
D gene: .
CDR3 protein: CASSSVRGAQAFF
CDR3 DNA: TGTGCCAGCTCATCGGTTCGGGGGGCGCAGGCTTTCTTT

V gene: TRBV18
J gene: TRBJ1-2
clone size: .
D gene: TRBD1
CDR3 protein: CASSPGTANYGYTF
CDR3 DNA: TGTGCCAGCTCACCGGGGACAGCTAACTATGGCTACACCTTC

V gene: TRBV19
J gene: TRBJ1-1
clone size: once
D gene: .
CDR3 protein: CASSVRNTEAFF
CDR3 DNA: TGTGCCAGTAGTGTAAGGAACACTGAAGCTTTCTTT

V gene: TRBV4-1
J gene: TRBJ2-7
clone size: once
D gene: TRBD1
CDR3 protein: CASSQDEGLDRGYEQYF
CDR3 DNA: TGCGCCAGCAGCCAAGACGAGGGATTGGACAGGGGCTACGAGCAGTACTTC

V gene: TRBV27
J gene: TRBJ2-4
clone size: .
D gene: TRBD2
CDR3 protein: CASSSGLAGGGAAKNIQYF
CDR3 DNA: TGTGCCAGCAGTTCGGGACTAGCGGGGGGCGGGGCGGCCAAAAACATTCAGTACTTC

V gene: TRBV19
J gene: TRBJ2-3
clone size: .
D gene: .
CDR3 protein: CASSNPEGVGSTQYF
CDR3 DNA: TGTGCCAGTAGTAACCCCGAGGGAGTGGGGAGTACGCAGTATTTT

V gene: TRBV11-2
J gene: TRBJ2-1
clone size: .
D gene: .
CDR3 protein: CASSPPEGSAGSSYNEQFF
CDR3 DNA: TGTGCCAGCAGCCCGCCCGAGGGGTCAGCAGGGAGCTCCTACAATGAGCAGTTCTTC

V gene: TRBV6-1
J gene: TRBJ1-3
clone size: .
D gene: TRBD1
CDR3 protein: CASTLDRGGNTIYF
CDR3 DNA: TGTGCCAGCACTCTGGACAGGGGTGGAAACACCATATATTTT

V gene: TRBV7-6
J gene: TRBJ2-5
clone size: .
D gene: TRBD2
CDR3 protein: CASSLRPSGEETQYF
CDR3 DNA: TGTGCCAGCAGCTTAAGGCCTAGCGGGGAAGAGACCCAGTACTTC

V gene: TRBV5-8
J gene: TRBJ2-3
clone size: few
D gene: TRBD1
CDR3 protein: CASSLGQGADTQYF
CDR3 DNA: TGTGCCAGCAGCTTGGGGCAGGGGGCAGATACGCAGTATTTT

V gene: TRBV27
J gene: TRBJ1-2
clone size: .
D gene: .
CDR3 protein: CASGLAGYGYTF
CDR3 DNA: TGTGCCAGCGGGCTTGCGGGGTATGGCTACACCTTC

V gene: TRBV5-6
J gene: TRBJ1-3
clone size: few
D gene: .
CDR3 protein: CASSLIEGGYSGNTIYF
CDR3 DNA: TGTGCCAGCAGCTTAATCGAGGGGGGATACTCTGGAAACACCATATATTTT

V gene: TRBV5-4
J gene: TRBJ2-4
clone size: .
D gene: .
CDR3 protein: CASSGGSAQDIQYF
CDR3 DNA: TGTGCCAGCAGCGGGGGTTCAGCACAAGACATTCAGTACTTC

V gene: TRBV4-2
J gene: TRBJ2-3
clone size: .
D gene: TRBD2
CDR3 protein: CASSQGTSGGTDTQYF
CDR3 DNA: TGTGCCAGCAGCCAAGGTACTAGCGGGGGCACAGATACGCAGTATTTT

V gene: TRBV5-1
J gene: TRBJ1-2
clone size: .
D gene: TRBD1
CDR3 protein: CASSPDRGENYGYTF
CDR3 DNA: TGCGCCAGCAGCCCTGACAGGGGGGAGAACTATGGCTACACCTTC

V gene: TRBV5-1
J gene: TRBJ2-3
clone size: .
D gene: TRBD1
CDR3 protein: CASSFAFPYRGQGGDTQYF
CDR3 DNA: TGCGCCAGCAGCTTCGCTTTTCCATACAGGGGGCAGGGTGGAGATACGCAGTATTTT

V gene: TRBV18
J gene: TRBJ1-1
clone size: .
D gene: .
CDR3 protein: CASSLEKFNTEAFF
CDR3 DNA: TGTGCCAGCTCACTTGAAAAGTTTAACACTGAAGCTTTCTTT

V gene: TRBV4-3
J gene: TRBJ1-6
clone size: .
D gene: TRBD1
CDR3 protein: CASSHRTGGAGSPLHF
CDR3 DNA: TGCGCCAGCAGCCACCGGACAGGGGGCGCCGGATCACCCCTCCACTTT

V gene: TRBV7-9
J gene: TRBJ2-1
clone size: .
D gene: .
CDR3 protein: CASSLGRRERDEQFF
CDR3 DNA: TGTGCCAGCAGCTTAGGTCGGAGGGAGCGGGATGAGCAGTTCTTC

V gene: TRBV28
J gene: TRBJ2-5
clone size: .
D gene: TRBD1
CDR3 protein: CASSLVRQGLGQETQYF
CDR3 DNA: TGTGCCAGCAGTTTAGTCCGACAGGGCCTGGGCCAAGAGACCCAGTACTTC

V gene: TRBV6-1
J gene: TRBJ1-1
clone size: .
D gene: TRBD1
CDR3 protein: CASEDRVNTEAFF
CDR3 DNA: TGTGCCAGTGAGGACAGGGTCAACACTGAAGCTTTCTTT

V gene: TRBV19
J gene: TRBJ2-1
clone size: .
D gene: TRBD1
CDR3 protein: CASRAGRDRFYNEQFF
CDR3 DNA: TGTGCCAGTAGGGCCGGACGGGACAGGTTCTACAATGAGCAGTTCTTC

V gene: TRBV4-2
J gene: TRBJ2-1
clone size: .
D gene: .
CDR3 protein: CASSQEERAREQFF
CDR3 DNA: TGTGCCAGCAGCCAAGAGGAGAGGGCGAGAGAGCAGTTCTTC

V gene: TRBV5-4
J gene: TRBJ1-2
clone size: .
D gene: .
CDR3 protein: CASSLGPAINYGYTF
CDR3 DNA: TGTGCCAGCAGCTTGGGGCCAGCGATTAACTATGGCTACACCTTC

V gene: TRBV7-2
J gene: TRBJ2-7
clone size: .
D gene: .
CDR3 protein: CASSFQVSSYEQYF
CDR3 DNA: TGTGCCAGCAGCTTTCAGGTCAGCTCCTACGAGCAGTACTTC

V gene: TRBV11-2
J gene: TRBJ1-6
clone size: .
D gene: .
CDR3 protein: CASSLMGRNSPLHF
CDR3 DNA: TGTGCCAGCAGCTTAATGGGGCGGAATTCACCCCTCCACTTT

V gene: TRBV6-5
J gene: TRBJ1-1
clone size: .
D gene: .
CDR3 protein: CASSYGEYTEAFF
CDR3 DNA: TGTGCCAGCAGTTACGGGGAGTACACTGAAGCTTTCTTT

V gene: TRBV11-1
J gene: TRBJ2-7
clone size: .
D gene: .
CDR3 protein: CASSPYKGRVEQYF
CDR3 DNA: TGTGCCAGCAGCCCTTACAAGGGTAGGGTCGAGCAGTACTTC

V gene: TRBV30
J gene: TRBJ1-3
clone size: .
D gene: .
CDR3 protein: CAWSDPIADGRRGNTIYF
CDR3 DNA: TGTGCCTGGAGCGATCCAATCGCCGACGGACGGCGTGGAAACACCATATATTTT

V gene: TRBV30
J gene: TRBJ2-6
clone size: .
D gene: .
CDR3 protein: CAWTEGANVLTF
CDR3 DNA: TGTGCCTGGACAGAGGGGGCCAACGTCCTGACTTTC

V gene: TRBV5-1
J gene: TRBJ2-7
clone size: .
D gene: .
CDR3 protein: CASSFRVGSPSYEQYF
CDR3 DNA: TGCGCCAGCAGCTTTAGGGTTGGGTCACCCTCCTACGAGCAGTACTTC

V gene: TRBV2
J gene: TRBJ1-1
clone size: few
D gene: .
CDR3 protein: CASRGRSMNTEAFF
CDR3 DNA: TGTGCCAGCAGAGGAAGGTCAATGAACACTGAAGCTTTCTTT

V gene: TRBV7-2
J gene: TRBJ2-6
clone size: .
D gene: .
CDR3 protein: CASSLQGGGANVLTF
CDR3 DNA: TGTGCCAGCAGCTTACAGGGTGGTGGGGCCAACGTCCTGACTTTC

V gene: TRBV7-2
J gene: TRBJ2-3
clone size: .
D gene: .
CDR3 protein: CASSPDRLTDTQYF
CDR3 DNA: TGTGCCAGCAGCCCCGACAGACTCACAGATACGCAGTATTTT

V gene: TRBV18
J gene: TRBJ1-1
clone size: .
D gene: .
CDR3 protein: CASSPLELNTEAFF
CDR3 DNA: TGTGCCAGCTCACCATTAGAGTTGAACACTGAAGCTTTCTTT

V gene: TRBV27
J gene: TRBJ1-2
clone size: .
D gene: TRBD1
CDR3 protein: CASSRQGAGGYTF
CDR3 DNA: TGTGCCAGCAGCCGACAGGGGGCGGGCGGCTACACCTTC

V gene: TRBV15
J gene: TRBJ1-2
clone size: .
D gene: .
CDR3 protein: CATSRARTANYGYTF
CDR3 DNA: TGTGCCACCAGCAGAGCCAGGACAGCGAACTATGGCTACACCTTC

V gene: TRBV5-1
J gene: TRBJ1-1
clone size: .
D gene: TRBD1
CDR3 protein: CASSFGRTGTEAFF
CDR3 DNA: TGCGCCAGCAGCTTCGGTCGGACAGGCACTGAAGCTTTCTTT

V gene: TRBV7-9
J gene: TRBJ2-1
clone size: few
D gene: .
CDR3 protein: CASSLVEFF
CDR3 DNA: TGTGCCAGCAGCTTAGTGGAGTTCTTC

V gene: TRBV6-6
J gene: TRBJ1-2
clone size: .
D gene: .
CDR3 protein: CASSYSGYGYTF
CDR3 DNA: TGTGCCAGCAGTTACAGCGGCTATGGCTACACCTTC

V gene: TRBV11-2
J gene: TRBJ2-5
clone size: .
D gene: .
CDR3 protein: CASSSPGGTQYF
CDR3 DNA: TGTGCCAGCAGCTCCCCCGGGGGGACCCAGTACTTC

V gene: TRBV14
J gene: TRBJ1-2
clone size: .
D gene: .
CDR3 protein: CASSSPTSSLMGYTF
CDR3 DNA: TGTGCCAGCAGCTCGCCGACCTCCTCCCTGATGGGCTACACCTTC

V gene: TRBV9
J gene: TRBJ2-3
clone size: .
D gene: .
CDR3 protein: CASSAIPSGADTQYF
CDR3 DNA: TGTGCCAGCAGCGCCATACCATCGGGGGCAGATACGCAGTATTTT

V gene: TRBV19
J gene: TRBJ2-1
clone size: once
D gene: .
CDR3 protein: CASIETTYNEQFF
CDR3 DNA: TGTGCCAGTATTGAAACTACCTACAATGAGCAGTTCTTC

V gene: TRBV7-8
J gene: TRBJ2-1
clone size: .
D gene: .
CDR3 protein: CASSFGGPYNEQFF
CDR3 DNA: TGTGCCAGCAGCTTTGGGGGACCTTACAATGAGCAGTTCTTC

V gene: TRBV5-5
J gene: TRBJ2-1
clone size: .
D gene: TRBD2
CDR3 protein: CASSPYVSSGTNEQFF
CDR3 DNA: TGTGCCAGCAGCCCGTATGTATCTAGCGGGACGAATGAGCAGTTCTTC

V gene: TRBV5-1
J gene: TRBJ2-7
clone size: .
D gene: .
CDR3 protein: CASSLEGQGSDEQYF
CDR3 DNA: TGCGCCAGCAGCTTGGAAGGGCAGGGGAGCGACGAGCAGTACTTC

V gene: TRBV5-4
J gene: TRBJ2-5
clone size: .
D gene: .
CDR3 protein: CASSSLKGGQGETQYF
CDR3 DNA: TGTGCCAGCAGCTCCCTGAAGGGGGGGCAGGGAGAGACCCAGTACTTC